The source of this TCR beta chain is a study of cytomegalovirus exposure and HLA in healthy donors. About this clone: Its antigen is undetermined.

Both 60 Vbeta primers and 13 Jbeta primers went into the PCR. The assay was immunoSEQ multiplex PCR, and TCRdb's table has in-frame clones only and misses some. The sample contains hundreds of thousands of clones, just over 75% of which appear only once. Findings and limits, study-wide: Rates of TCR association differed by HLA locus in a later analysis, with DRB1 highest and HLA-C lowest. Later analysis identified about 17,000 TCR beta sequences associated with HLA alleles, using a false discovery rate threshold of 0.05.

Germline values: CDR1 LGHNA, CDR2 YNFKEQ. The CDR3 has 14 amino acids. The V and J ends lost 4 bases and 8 bases, in that order; junction bases with no gene match: 6. The genes are TRBV4-2 and TRBJ1-2; the match to TRBD1 covers 11 bases. This receptor was obtained from a woman aged 60-70 years in good health and CMV-seropositive. Material: PBMCs. CDR3 nucleotides: TGTGCCAGCAGCCCCCTGGGACAGGGGGAAGGCTACACCTTC. As protein: CASSPLGQGEGYTF.